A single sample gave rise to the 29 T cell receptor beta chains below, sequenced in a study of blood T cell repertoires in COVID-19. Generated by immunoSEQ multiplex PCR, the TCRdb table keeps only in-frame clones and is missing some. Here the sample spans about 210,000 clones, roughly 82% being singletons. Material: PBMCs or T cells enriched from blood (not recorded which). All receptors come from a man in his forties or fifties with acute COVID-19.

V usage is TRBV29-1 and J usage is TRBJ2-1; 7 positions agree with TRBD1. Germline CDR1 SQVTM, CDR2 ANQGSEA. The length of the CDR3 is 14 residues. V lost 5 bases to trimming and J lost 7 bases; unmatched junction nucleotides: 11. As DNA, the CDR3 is TGCAGCGTTTTCGACAGGGCTTTCTTTAATGAGCAGTTCTTC. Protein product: CSVFDRAFFNEQFF.

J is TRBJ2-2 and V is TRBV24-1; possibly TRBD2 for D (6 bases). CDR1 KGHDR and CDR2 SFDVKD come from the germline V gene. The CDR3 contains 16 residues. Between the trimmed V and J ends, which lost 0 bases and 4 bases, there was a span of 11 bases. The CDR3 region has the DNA TGTGCCACCAGTGATTTGCTTTTCGGGGGCACCGGGGAGCTGTTTTTT. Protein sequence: CATSDLLFGGTGELFF.

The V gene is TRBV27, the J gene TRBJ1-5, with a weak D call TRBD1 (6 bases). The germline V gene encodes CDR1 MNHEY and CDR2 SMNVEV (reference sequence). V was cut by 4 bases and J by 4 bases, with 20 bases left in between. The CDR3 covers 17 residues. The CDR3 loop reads CASSSGPGGLVNQPQHF. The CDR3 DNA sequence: TGTGCCAGCAGTTCGGGCCCCGGGGGGCTCGTGAATCAGCCCCAGCATTTT.

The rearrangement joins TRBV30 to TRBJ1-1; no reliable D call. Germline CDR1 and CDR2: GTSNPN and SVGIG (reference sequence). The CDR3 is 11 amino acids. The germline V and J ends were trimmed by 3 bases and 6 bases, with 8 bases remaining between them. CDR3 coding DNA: TGTGCCTGGAGCGAGGCCGCTGAAGCTTTCTTT. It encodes CAWSEAAEAFF.

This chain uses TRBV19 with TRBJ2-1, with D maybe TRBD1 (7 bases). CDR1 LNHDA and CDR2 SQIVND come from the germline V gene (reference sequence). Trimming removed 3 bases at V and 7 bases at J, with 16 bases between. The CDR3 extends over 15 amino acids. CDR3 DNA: TGTGCCAGTAGTATGGGGGGCAGGGGGGCGAATGAGCAGTTCTTC. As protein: CASSMGGRGANEQFF.

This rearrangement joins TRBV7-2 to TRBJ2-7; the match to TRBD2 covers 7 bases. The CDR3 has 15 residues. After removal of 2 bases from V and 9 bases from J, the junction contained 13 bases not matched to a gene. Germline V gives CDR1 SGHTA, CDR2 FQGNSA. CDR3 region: CASSLTGGPSSSQYF. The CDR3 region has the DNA TGTGCCAGCAGCTTAACGGGGGGTCCTAGCTCTTCGCAGTACTTC.

As DNA, the CDR3 is TGTGCCAGCAGCCAAGTAGGGACTAGCGGGGCCTACGAGCAGTACTTC. It codes for CASSQVGTSGAYEQYF. The chain links TRBV4-2 to TRBJ2-7; 13 nucleotides align to TRBD2. The CDR3 runs to 16 residues. Germline CDR1 and CDR2: LGHNA and YNFKEQ. V lost 1 base to trimming and J lost 2 bases; unmatched junction nucleotides: 2.

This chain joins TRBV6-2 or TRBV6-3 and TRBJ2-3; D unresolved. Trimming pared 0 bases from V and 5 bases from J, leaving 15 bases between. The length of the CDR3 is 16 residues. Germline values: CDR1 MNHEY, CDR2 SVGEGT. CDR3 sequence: CASSYSQTRRLDTQYF. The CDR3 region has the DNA TGTGCCAGCAGTTACTCCCAGACCCGCAGGTTAGATACGCAGTATTTT.

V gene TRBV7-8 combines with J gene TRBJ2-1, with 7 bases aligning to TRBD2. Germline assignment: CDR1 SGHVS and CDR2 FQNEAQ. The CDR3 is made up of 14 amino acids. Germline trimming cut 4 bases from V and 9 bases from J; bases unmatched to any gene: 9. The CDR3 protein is CASSSGGGAVEQFF. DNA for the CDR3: TGTGCCAGCAGCTCCGGGGGAGGGGCAGTTGAGCAGTTCTTC.

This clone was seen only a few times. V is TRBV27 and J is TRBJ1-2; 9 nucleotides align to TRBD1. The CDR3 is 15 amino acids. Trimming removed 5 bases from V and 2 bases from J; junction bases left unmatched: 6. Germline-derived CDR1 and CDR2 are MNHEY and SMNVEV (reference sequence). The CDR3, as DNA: TGTGCCAGCAGTGCCTCCGGGACAGGGAACTATGGCTACACCTTC. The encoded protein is CASSASGTGNYGYTF.

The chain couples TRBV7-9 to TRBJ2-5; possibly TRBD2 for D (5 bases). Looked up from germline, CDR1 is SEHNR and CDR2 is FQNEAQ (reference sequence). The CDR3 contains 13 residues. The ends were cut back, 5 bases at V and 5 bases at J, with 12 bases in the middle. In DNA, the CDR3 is TGTGCCAGCAGCCTTTCTAGCTGGGAGACCCAGTACTTC. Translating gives CASSLSSWETQYF.

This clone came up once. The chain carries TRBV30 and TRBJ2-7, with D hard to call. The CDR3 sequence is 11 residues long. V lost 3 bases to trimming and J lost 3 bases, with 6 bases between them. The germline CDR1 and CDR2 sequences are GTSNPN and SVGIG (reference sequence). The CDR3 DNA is TGTGCCTGGAGAACTGACTACGAGCAGTACTTC. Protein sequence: CAWRTDYEQYF.

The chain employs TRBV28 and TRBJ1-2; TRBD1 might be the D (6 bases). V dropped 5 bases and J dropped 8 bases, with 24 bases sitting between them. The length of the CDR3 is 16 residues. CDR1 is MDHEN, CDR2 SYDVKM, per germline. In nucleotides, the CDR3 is TGTGCCAGCAGTGTCGGGGGGGGCGTGCGGGGTAACGGCTACACCTTC. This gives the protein CASSVGGGVRGNGYTF.

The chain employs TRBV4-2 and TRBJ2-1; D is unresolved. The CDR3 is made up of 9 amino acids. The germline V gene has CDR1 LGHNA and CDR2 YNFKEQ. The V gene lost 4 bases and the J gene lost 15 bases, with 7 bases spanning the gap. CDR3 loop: CASSPLRFF. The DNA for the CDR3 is TGTGCCAGCAGCCCCCTACGGTTCTTC.

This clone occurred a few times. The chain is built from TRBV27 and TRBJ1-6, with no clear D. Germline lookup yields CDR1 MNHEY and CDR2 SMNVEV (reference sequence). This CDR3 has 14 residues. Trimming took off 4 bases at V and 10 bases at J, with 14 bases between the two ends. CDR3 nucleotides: TGTGCCAGCAGTTCCGGTCCCGGAGGCTCACCCCTCCACTTT. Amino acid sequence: CASSSGPGGSPLHF.

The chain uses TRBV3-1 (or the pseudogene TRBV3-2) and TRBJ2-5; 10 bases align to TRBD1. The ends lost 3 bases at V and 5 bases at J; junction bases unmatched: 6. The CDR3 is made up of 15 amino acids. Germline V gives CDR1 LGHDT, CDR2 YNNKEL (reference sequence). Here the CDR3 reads CASSQPGTGDETQYF. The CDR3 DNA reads TGTGCCAGCAGCCAGCCCGGGACAGGGGATGAGACCCAGTACTTC.

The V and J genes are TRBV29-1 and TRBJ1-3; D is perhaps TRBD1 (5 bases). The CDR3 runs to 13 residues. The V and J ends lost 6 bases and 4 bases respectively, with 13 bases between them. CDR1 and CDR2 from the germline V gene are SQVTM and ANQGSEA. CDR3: CSVGSGRGNTIYF. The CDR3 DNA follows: TGCAGCGTCGGGTCAGGGCGAGGAAACACCATATATTTT.

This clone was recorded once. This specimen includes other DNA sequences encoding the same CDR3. In nucleotides, the CDR3 is TGCGCCAGCAGCTTAGCGGGACAGGGGAGCGGGGAGCTGTTTTTT. The encoded protein is CASSLAGQGSGELFF. The chain uses TRBV5-1 and TRBJ2-2; TRBD1 aligns across 10 bases. The CDR3 runs to 15 residues. Trimming removed 2 bases from V and 7 bases from J; junction bases left unmatched: 5. The germline V gene encodes CDR1 SGHRS and CDR2 YFSETQ.

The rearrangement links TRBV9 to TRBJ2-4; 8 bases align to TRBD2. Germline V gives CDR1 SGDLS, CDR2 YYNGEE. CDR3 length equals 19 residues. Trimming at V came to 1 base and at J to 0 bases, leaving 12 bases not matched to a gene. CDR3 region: CASSVRDIAGFLAKNIQYF. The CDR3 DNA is TGTGCCAGCAGCGTAAGGGATATAGCGGGATTTCTAGCCAAAAACATTCAGTACTTC.

The CDR3 spells CASSPPGQGVSPLHF. The CDR3 coding sequence is TGTGCCAGCAGTCCCCCGGGACAGGGAGTTTCACCCCTCCACTTT. The chain recombines TRBV2 with TRBJ1-6, with TRBD1 identical over 9 bases. Germline trimming cut 5 bases from V and 9 bases from J; bases unmatched to any gene: 8. CDR1 SNHLY and CDR2 FYNNEI come from the germline V gene. The CDR3 totals 15 residues.

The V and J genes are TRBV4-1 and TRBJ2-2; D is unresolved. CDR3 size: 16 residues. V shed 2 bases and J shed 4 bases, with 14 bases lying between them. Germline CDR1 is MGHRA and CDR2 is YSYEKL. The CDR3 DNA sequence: TGCGCCAGCAGCCAACTGAGACTTGTTCCCACCGGGGAGCTGTTTTTT. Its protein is CASSQLRLVPTGELFF.

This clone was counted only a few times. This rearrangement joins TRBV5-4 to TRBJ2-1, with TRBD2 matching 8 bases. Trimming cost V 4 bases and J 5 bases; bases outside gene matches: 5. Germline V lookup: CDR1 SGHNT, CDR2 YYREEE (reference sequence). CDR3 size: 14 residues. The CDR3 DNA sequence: TGTGCCAGCAGCCGGGAGGGCCGGGACAATGAGCAGTTCTTC. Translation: CASSREGRDNEQFF.

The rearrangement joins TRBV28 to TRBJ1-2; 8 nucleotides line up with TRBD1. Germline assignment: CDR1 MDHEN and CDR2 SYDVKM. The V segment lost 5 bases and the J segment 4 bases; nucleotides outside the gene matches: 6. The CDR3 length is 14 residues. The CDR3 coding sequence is TGTGCCAGCAGTATGCAGGGGGCGAGCTATGGCTACACCTTC. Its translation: CASSMQGASYGYTF.

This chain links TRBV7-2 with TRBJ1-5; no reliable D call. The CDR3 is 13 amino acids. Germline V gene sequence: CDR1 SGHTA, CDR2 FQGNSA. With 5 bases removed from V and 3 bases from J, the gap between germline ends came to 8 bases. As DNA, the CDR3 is TGTGCCAGCAGCCTTGAGTACAATCAGCCCCAGCATTTT. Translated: CASSLEYNQPQHF.

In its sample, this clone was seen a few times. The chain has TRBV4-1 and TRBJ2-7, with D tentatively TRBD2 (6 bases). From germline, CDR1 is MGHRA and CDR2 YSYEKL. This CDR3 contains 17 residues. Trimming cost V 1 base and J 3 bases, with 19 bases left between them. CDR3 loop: CASSQANGHRLVYEQYF. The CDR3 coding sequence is TGCGCCAGCAGCCAAGCAAACGGTCATCGACTAGTCTACGAGCAGTACTTC.

The CDR3 loop reads CASSLKWTPLAKNIQYF. The CDR3 DNA is TGTGCCAGCAGTTTAAAATGGACACCGCTAGCCAAAAACATTCAGTACTTC. The genes are TRBV28 and TRBJ2-4; D might be TRBD1 (5 bases). The V gene's germline CDR1 is MDHEN and CDR2 SYDVKM. V lost 2 bases and J 0 bases, leaving 14 bases between the germline ends. The CDR3 loop spans 17 amino acids.

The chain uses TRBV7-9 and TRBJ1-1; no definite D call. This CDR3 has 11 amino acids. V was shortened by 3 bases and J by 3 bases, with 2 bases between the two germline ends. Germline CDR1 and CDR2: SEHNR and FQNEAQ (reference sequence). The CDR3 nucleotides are TGTGCCAGCAGCTTCGACACTGAAGCTTTCTTT. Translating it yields CASSFDTEAFF. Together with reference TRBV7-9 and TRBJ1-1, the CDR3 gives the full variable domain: DTGVSQNPRHKITKRGQNVTFRCDPISEHNRLYWYRQTLGQGPEFLTYFQNEAQLEKSRLLSDRFSAERPKGSFSTLEIQRTEQGDSAMYLCASSFDTEAFFGQGTRLTVV.

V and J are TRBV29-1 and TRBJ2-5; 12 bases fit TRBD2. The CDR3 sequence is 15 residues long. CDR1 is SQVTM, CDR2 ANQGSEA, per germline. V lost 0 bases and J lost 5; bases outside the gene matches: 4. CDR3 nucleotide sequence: TGCAGCGTTGAAGATTGGACTAGCGGGACGGAGACCCAGTACTTC. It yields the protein CSVEDWTSGTETQYF.

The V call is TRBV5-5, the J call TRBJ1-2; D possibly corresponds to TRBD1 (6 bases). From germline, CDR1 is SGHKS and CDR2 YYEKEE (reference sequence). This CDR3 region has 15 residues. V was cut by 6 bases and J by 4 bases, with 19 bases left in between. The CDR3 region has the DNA TGTGCCAGCACCATAGGGGGACGAGGAATCTATGGCTACACCTTC. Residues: CASTIGGRGIYGYTF. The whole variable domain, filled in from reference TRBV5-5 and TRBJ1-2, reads DAGVTQSPTHLIKTRGQQVTLRCSPISGHKSVSWYQQVLGQGPQFIFQYYEKEERGRGNFPDRFSARQFPNYSSELNVNALLLGDSALYLCASTIGGRGIYGYTFGSGTRLTVV.